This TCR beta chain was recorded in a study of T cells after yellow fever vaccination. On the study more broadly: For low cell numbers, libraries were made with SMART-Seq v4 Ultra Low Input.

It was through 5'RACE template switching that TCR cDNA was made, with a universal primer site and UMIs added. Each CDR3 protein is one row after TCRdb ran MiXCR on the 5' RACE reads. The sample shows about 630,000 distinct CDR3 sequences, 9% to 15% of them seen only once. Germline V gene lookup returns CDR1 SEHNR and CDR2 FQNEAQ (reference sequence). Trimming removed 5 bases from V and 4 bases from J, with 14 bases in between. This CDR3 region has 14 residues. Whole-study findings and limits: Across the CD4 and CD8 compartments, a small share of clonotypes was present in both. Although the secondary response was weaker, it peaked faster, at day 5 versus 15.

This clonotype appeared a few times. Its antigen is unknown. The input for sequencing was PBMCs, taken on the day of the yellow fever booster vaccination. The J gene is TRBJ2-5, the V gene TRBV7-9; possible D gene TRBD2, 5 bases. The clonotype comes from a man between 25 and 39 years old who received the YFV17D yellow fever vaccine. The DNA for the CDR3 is TGTGCCAGCAGCCTCGACTACCCCGGAGAGACCCAGTACTTC. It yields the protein CASSLDYPGETQYF.